This T cell receptor beta chain was identified during a study of T cells in Graves' hyperthyroidism and ophthalmopathy. Amplification targeted TCR beta CDR3 regions from RNA transcripts. The HTBI primer set served for first-round RT-PCR of the TCR CDR3. Using its own MiXCR run on the multiplex PCR reads, TCRdb lists one record per CDR3 protein. The data contain more than 550,000 distinct CDR3 sequences, 17% of them singletons. Study results and caveats: Ophthalmopathy, as predicted by the model, came a median roughly 6.8 months after the prediction.

This CDR3 is 13 amino acids long. CDR1 is SGHTA and CDR2 is FQGTGA in the germline V gene. The ends were cut back, 0 bases at V and 5 bases at J, with 6 bases in the middle. Investigators excluded patients with uncontrolled infection, other autoimmune disease, pregnancy or lactation. The sample holds many counts of this clonotype. Its antigen remains unknown. Source material: blood. The genes are TRBV7-3 and TRBJ2-3; D call uncertain. The sequence came from a man aged 45-60 years with Graves' hyperthyroidism. Written as DNA, the CDR3 is TGTGCCAGCAGCTTAACGCCCCAAGATACGCAGTATTTT. Translated, it gives CASSLTPQDTQYF.